Sequencing of this T cell receptor beta chain was carried out in a study of blood T cell repertoires in COVID-19. Study-wide context: Samples of COVID-19 (acute and convalescent) were obtained from the United States, Italy and Spain. The cDNA or gDNA used as material had been derived from T cells, B-cell-depleted T cells, or PBMCs.

In the original analysis: Researchers report that nucleated cell counts were estimated from reference gene primer amplification. The table came from immunoSEQ multiplex PCR; TCRdb's copy has only in-frame clones and leaves some out. V, J and clone size reflect that table, while D and trimming were determined from the DNA. The table shows approximately 31,000 clones, with 80% to 90% occurring only once. Germline V gene lookup returns CDR1 MNHEY and CDR2 SVGAGI. The V end was cut by 11 bases, the J end by 5 bases, with 22 bases between. The CDR3 contains 15 residues. Sequencing was done on a sample of peripheral blood. This TCR was sampled from an elderly man with acute or convalescent COVID-19. The chain uses TRBV6-5 and TRBJ1-5, with TRBD1 as a possible D gene (6 bases). The DNA for the CDR3 is TGTGCCTCCAGGAGGGGGGGACTGAGAGATCAGCCCCAGCATTTT. It codes for CASRRGGLRDQPQHF.